These T cell receptor beta chains were read from a single sample in a study of cytomegalovirus exposure and HLA in healthy donors. Profiling relied on immunoSEQ multiplex PCR, and the TCRdb table lists in-frame clones only, not all of them. The sample has around 100,000 clones, less than 70% seen once. The source material was PBMCs. The receptors were gathered from a woman aged 25 to 39 in good health and CMV-seronegative. Each CDR3 is given with its conserved first and last residue. A D gene is named only where the DNA matches it firmly. The size field is filled for only some rows; it gives once, few, many or a size class.

abundance | j_gene | v_gene | d_gene | CDR3nt | CDR3aa
NA | TRBJ2-1 | TRBV28 | NA | TGTGCCACCCTGACAGAATCCAATGAGCAGTTCTTC | CATLTESNEQFF
NA | TRBJ2-7 | TRBV6-5 | TRBD1 | TGTGCCAGCAGTTACTTTGGGACAGGTCCCTACGAGCAGTACTTC | CASSYFGTGPYEQYF
few | TRBJ2-5 | TRBV28 | TRBD2 | TGTGCCAGCAGTTCGGGACTACGCCAAGAGACCCAGTACTTC | CASSSGLRQETQYF
NA | TRBJ2-1 | TRBV29-1 | TRBD2 | TGCAGCGTTTCGGGGGGTAGCGGGATTGGAAATGAGCAGTTCTTC | CSVSGGSGIGNEQFF
NA | TRBJ2-3 | TRBV30 | NA | TGTGCCTGGGGTCAGGGTGTTACAGATACGCAGTATTTT | CAWGQGVTDTQYF
NA | TRBJ1-1 | TRBV18 | NA | TGTGCCAGCTCACCACCTGGGACCCGGGGAGGGACTGAAGCTTTCTTT | CASSPPGTRGGTEAFF
few | TRBJ2-7 | TRBV28 | TRBD1 | TGTGCCAGCAGTACCGGGACAGGGTCTATCTCCTACGAGCAGTACTTC | CASSTGTGSISYEQYF
NA | TRBJ1-2 | TRBV5-1 | TRBD1 | TGCGCCAGCAGCGTGGACAGGGGGGGCTATGGCTACACCTTC | CASSVDRGGYGYTF
few | TRBJ2-5 | TRBV6-5 | TRBD1 | TGTGCCAGCAGACCCGGACAGGGGGAAGCAGAGACCCAGTACTTC | CASRPGQGEAETQYF
few | TRBJ2-1 | TRBV30 | TRBD1 | TGTGCCTATGACAGGGACTCCTACAATGAGCAGTTCTTC | CAYDRDSYNEQFF
few | TRBJ2-7 | TRBV5-1 | TRBD2 | TGCGCCAGCAGCTTGGCCGTAGCGGGAGCATCCTACGAGCAGTACTTC | CASSLAVAGASYEQYF
few | TRBJ2-1 | TRBV4-1 | TRBD2 | TGCGCCAGCAGCCAACCAGCGGGAGGTTACAATGAGCAGTTCTTC | CASSQPAGGYNEQFF
NA | TRBJ2-3 | TRBV5-1 | TRBD2 | TGCGCCAGCAGCTTCACTAGCGGGAGTCCCACAGATACGCAGTATTTT | CASSFTSGSPTDTQYF
few | TRBJ2-2 | TRBV5-6 | NA | TGTGCCAGCAGCTTGGTTTGGGGGGCGAACACCGGGGAGCTGTTTTTT | CASSLVWGANTGELFF
NA | TRBJ2-5 | TRBV12-1 | NA | TGTGCCAGCAGCTTGACTAGCGGCCGCCAAGAGACCCAGTACTTC | CASSLTSGRQETQYF
few | TRBJ2-2 | TRBV4-2 | NA | TGTGCCAGCAGCCGGAGTCTCGAGACCGCGGAGCTGTTTTTT | CASSRSLETAELFF
NA | TRBJ1-6 | TRBV9 | TRBD1 | TGTGCCAGCAGCACTGGGACAGGAAGCTCCTATAATTCACCCCTCCACTTT | CASSTGTGSSYNSPLHF
NA | TRBJ2-3 | TRBV27 | TRBD2 | TGTGCCAGCAGTCCCTGGGGGGGTGAGACAGATACGCAGTATTTT | CASSPWGGETDTQYF
few | TRBJ1-1 | TRBV6-6 | TRBD1 | TGTGCCAGCAGGGCCGTGGGACAGGGGGGAGGTGAAGCTTTCTTT | CASRAVGQGGGEAFF
NA | TRBJ1-2 | TRBV28 | NA | TGTGCCAGCAGGACTGGGTCGACTAACTATGGCTACACCTTC | CASRTGSTNYGYTF
NA | TRBJ2-7 | TRBV4-1 | TRBD2 | TGCGCCAGCAGCCTTGCCCTGACTAGCGGGAGCTCCTACGAGCAGTACTTC | CASSLALTSGSSYEQYF
NA | TRBJ2-7 | TRBV30 | TRBD1 | TGTGCCTGGAGGCAACAGGGGGTTTACGAGCAGTACTTC | CAWRQQGVYEQYF
NA | TRBJ1-6 | TRBV5-6 | TRBD1 | TGTGCCAGCAGCCTTAGACAGGGGGTTAATTCACCCCTCCACTTT | CASSLRQGVNSPLHF